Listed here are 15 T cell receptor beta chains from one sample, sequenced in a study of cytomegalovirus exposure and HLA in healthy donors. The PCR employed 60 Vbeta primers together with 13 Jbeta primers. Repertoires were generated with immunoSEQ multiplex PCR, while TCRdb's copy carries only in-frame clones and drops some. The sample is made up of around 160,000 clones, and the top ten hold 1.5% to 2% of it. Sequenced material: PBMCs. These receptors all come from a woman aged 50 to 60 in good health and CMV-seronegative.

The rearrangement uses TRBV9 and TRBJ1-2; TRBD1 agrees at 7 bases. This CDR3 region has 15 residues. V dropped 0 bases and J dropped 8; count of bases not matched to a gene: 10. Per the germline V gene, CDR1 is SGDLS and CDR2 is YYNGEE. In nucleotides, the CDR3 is TGTGCCAGCAGCGTAGAGGGGGCGCGATCAGGAGGCTACACCTTC. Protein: CASSVEGARSGGYTF. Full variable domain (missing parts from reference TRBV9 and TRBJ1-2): DSGVTQTPKHLITATGQRVTLRCSPRSGDLSVYWYQQSLDQGLQFLIQYYNGEERAKGNILERFSAQQFPDLHSELNLSSLELGDSALYFCASSVEGARSGGYTFGSGTRLTVV.

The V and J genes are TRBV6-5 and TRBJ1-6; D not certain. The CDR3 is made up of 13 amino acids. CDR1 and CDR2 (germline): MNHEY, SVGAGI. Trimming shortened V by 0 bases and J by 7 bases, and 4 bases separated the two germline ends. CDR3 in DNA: TGTGCCAGCAGTTACTCGGAGAATTCACCCCTCCACTTT. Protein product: CASSYSENSPLHF.

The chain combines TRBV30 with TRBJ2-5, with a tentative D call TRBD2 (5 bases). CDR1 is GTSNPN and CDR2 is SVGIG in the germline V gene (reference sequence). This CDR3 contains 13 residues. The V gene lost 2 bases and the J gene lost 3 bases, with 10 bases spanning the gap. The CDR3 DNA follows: TGTGCCTGGAGTCCCCCCGGGGAAGAGACCCAGTACTTC. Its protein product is CAWSPPGEETQYF.

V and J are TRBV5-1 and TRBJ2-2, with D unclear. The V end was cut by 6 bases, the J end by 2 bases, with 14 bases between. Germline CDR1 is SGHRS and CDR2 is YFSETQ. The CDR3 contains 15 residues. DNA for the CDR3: TGCGCCAGCACCACCCTCGACTTCAACACCGGGGAGCTGTTTTTT. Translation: CASTTLDFNTGELFF.

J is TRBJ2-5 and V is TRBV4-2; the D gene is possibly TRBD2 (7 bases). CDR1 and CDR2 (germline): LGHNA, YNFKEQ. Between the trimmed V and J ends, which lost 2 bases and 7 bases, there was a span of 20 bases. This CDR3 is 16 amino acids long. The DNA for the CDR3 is TGTGCCAGCAGCCAAATTCGGGGGGCTAGGGAGGGGACCCAGTACTTC. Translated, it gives CASSQIRGAREGTQYF.

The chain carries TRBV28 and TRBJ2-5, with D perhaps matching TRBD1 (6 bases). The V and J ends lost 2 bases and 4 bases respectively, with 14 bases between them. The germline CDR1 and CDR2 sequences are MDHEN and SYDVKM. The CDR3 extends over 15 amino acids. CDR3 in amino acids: CASSLGTGWGETQYF. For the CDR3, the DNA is TGTGCCAGCAGTTTAGGTACAGGGTGGGGAGAGACCCAGTACTTC.

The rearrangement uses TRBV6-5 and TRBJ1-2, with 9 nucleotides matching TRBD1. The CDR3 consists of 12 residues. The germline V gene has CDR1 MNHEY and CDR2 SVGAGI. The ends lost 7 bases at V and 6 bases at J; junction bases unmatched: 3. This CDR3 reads CASTRTGDGYTF. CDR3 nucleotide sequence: TGTGCCAGCACCCGGACAGGGGATGGCTACACCTTC.

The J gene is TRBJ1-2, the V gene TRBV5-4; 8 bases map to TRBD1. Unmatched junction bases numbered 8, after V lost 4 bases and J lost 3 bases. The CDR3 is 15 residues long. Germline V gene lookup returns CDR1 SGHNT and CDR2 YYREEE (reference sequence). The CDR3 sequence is CASSPGQGQHYGYTF. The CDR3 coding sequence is TGTGCCAGCAGCCCCGGACAGGGCCAACACTATGGCTACACCTTC.

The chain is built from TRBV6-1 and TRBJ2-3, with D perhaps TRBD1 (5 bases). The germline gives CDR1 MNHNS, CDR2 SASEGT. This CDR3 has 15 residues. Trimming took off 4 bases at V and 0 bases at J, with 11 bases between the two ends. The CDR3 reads CASSVRTLSTDTQYF. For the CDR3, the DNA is TGTGCCAGCAGTGTCCGGACACTTAGCACAGATACGCAGTATTTT.

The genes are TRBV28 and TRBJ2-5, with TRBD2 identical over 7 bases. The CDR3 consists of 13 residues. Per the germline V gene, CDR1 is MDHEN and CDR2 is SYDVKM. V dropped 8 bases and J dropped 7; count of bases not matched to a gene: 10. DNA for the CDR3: TGTGCCAGCCTCAGCGGGGCCACCAGGACCCAGTACTTC. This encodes CASLSGATRTQYF.

The CDR3 loop reads CASSQDMGAVTDTQYF. The CDR3 coding sequence is TGTGCCAGCAGCCAAGATATGGGCGCAGTGACAGATACGCAGTATTTT. V is TRBV14 and J is TRBJ2-3; no reliable D call. V was clipped by 0 bases and J by 3 bases, with 13 bases between them. The germline V gene has CDR1 SGHDN and CDR2 FVKESK. The CDR3 has 16 amino acids.

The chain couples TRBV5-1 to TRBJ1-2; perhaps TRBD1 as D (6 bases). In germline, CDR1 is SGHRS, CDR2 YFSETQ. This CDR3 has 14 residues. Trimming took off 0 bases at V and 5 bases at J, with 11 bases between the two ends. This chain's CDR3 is CASSLEGRGYGYTF. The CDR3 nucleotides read TGCGCCAGCAGCTTGGAGGGCAGGGGATATGGCTACACCTTC.

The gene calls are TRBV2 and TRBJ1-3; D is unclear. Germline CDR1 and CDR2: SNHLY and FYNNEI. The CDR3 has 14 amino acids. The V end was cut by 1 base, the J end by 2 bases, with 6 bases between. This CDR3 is CASSEGAAGNTIYF. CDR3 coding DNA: TGTGCCAGCAGTGAAGGGGCTGCTGGAAACACCATATATTTT.

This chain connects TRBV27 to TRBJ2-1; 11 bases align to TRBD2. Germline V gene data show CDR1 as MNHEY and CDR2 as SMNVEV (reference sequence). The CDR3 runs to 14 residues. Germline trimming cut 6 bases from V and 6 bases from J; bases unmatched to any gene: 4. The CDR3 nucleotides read TGTGCCAGCAGCAGACTAGCGGGAATCAATGAGCAGTTCTTC. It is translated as CASSRLAGINEQFF.

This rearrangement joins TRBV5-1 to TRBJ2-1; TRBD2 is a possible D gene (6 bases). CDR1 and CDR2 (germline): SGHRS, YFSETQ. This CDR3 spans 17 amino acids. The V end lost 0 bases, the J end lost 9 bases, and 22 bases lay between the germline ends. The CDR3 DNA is TGCGCCAGCAGCTTGGCCCCCGGGGGTCCAGCCGGGTCTGAGCAGTTCTTC. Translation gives CASSLAPGGPAGSEQFF.